The entry below describes one T cell receptor (beta chain). The PCR was carried out with 60 Vbeta primers and 13 Jbeta primers. Using immunoSEQ multiplex PCR, the repertoire was profiled, and TCRdb retains in-frame clones only, with some absent. The sample lists some 150,000 clones; approximately 78% were seen once. This specimen comes from a study of cytomegalovirus exposure and HLA in healthy donors. CDR1 and CDR2 (germline): MDHEN, SYDVKM. The V end was cut by 5 bases, the J end by 2 bases, with 12 bases between. The CDR3 totals 14 residues. Sequenced: PBMCs. This receptor was taken from a woman aged 45-65 years in good health and CMV-seropositive. This chain joins TRBV28 and TRBJ1-2; D perhaps matches TRBD1 (5 bases). The CDR3 protein is CASSVFQGNYGYTF. In DNA, the CDR3 is TGTGCCAGCAGTGTTTTCCAGGGAAACTATGGCTACACCTTC.